The next 13 T cell receptor beta chains were all read from a single sample in a study of identifying expanded T cells in peripheral blood. Clones were sequenced by immunoSEQ multiplex PCR, and TCRdb holds only the in-frame ones, with some missing. The data hold some 77,000 clones, with 88% observed a single time. The sample was blood. The source of these receptors is a person between 18 and 75 years old in good health.

V is TRBV5-6 and J is TRBJ2-1, with unresolved D. This CDR3 has 12 residues. CDR1 SGHDT and CDR2 YYEEEE come from the germline V gene. Between the trimmed V and J ends, which lost 2 bases and 8 bases, there was a span of 8 bases. This chain's CDR3 is CASSFGRHEQFF. The CDR3 region has the DNA TGTGCCAGCAGCTTCGGGCGCCATGAGCAGTTCTTC.

This clone was seen just once. The rearrangement uses TRBV7-8 and TRBJ2-2; D perhaps matches TRBD2 (6 bases). The CDR3 is made up of 15 amino acids. CDR1 SGHVS and CDR2 FQNEAQ come from the germline V gene. Trimming stripped 5 bases from V and 5 bases from J, with 15 bases between. The CDR3 coding sequence is TGTGCCAGCAGCCCAGGGACTCCATTAACCGGGGAGCTGTTTTTT. It specifies CASSPGTPLTGELFF.

The J gene is TRBJ1-2, the V gene TRBV6-5, with TRBD1 as a possible D gene (6 bases). The CDR3 contains 15 residues. Trimming pared 7 bases from V and 4 bases from J, leaving 19 bases between. CDR1 is MNHEY and CDR2 is SVGAGI in the germline V gene. CDR3 protein: CASKGGPGDPYGYTF. In nucleotides, the CDR3 is TGTGCCAGCAAAGGGGGACCAGGGGACCCCTATGGCTACACCTTC.

The V gene is TRBV6-1, the J gene TRBJ2-3; 8 bases agree with TRBD1. The CDR3 has 14 amino acids. CDR1 MNHNS and CDR2 SASEGT come from the germline V gene. V was pared by 8 bases and J by 6 bases, with 10 bases of the junction left unmatched. The CDR3 DNA reads as TGTGCCAGCGGAGACAGGGGCAAAGCGGATACGCAGTATTTT. Translating gives CASGDRGKADTQYF.

This clone was seen repeatedly, ten times or more. This sequence joins TRBV6-1 and TRBJ2-6; D remains ambiguous. Trimming removed 1 base from V and 0 bases from J, with 4 bases in between. This CDR3 is 15 amino acids long. Per germline, CDR1 MNHNS and CDR2 SASEGT. CDR3 in DNA: TGTGCCAGCAGTGAAGGGGACTCTGGGGCCAACGTCCTGACTTTC. Translating it yields CASSEGDSGANVLTF.

The chain employs TRBV5-1 and TRBJ1-1; maybe TRBD1 (5 bases). CDR3 length: 14 amino acids. Germline values: CDR1 SGHRS, CDR2 YFSETQ. Trimming cost V 3 bases and J 1 base, with 10 bases left between them. CDR3 in amino acids: CASSSVGGNTEAFF. The CDR3 DNA follows: TGCGCCAGCAGCTCGGTCGGGGGGAACACTGAAGCTTTCTTT.

J is TRBJ1-1 and V is TRBV2; perhaps TRBD1 as D (5 bases). CDR1 is SNHLY and CDR2 is FYNNEI in the germline V gene. CDR3 length equals 16 residues. V lost 10 bases and J lost 0, with 21 bases in between. DNA for the CDR3: TGTGCCAACCCAGCCGACAGCCACCTCATGAACACTGAAGCTTTCTTT. Translated, it gives CANPADSHLMNTEAFF.

By proportion, this clone is medium-sized. The CDR3 region has the DNA TGCGCCAGCAGCCGGGGGGACTACGCCTACGAGCAGTACTTC. This gives the protein CASSRGDYAYEQYF. The chain combines TRBV4-3 with TRBJ2-7; 7 bases agree with TRBD2. The germline V gene has CDR1 LGHNA and CDR2 YSLEER. With V trimmed by 4 bases and J by 2 bases, 5 bases remained unmatched. The CDR3 covers 14 residues.

V and J are TRBV29-1 and TRBJ1-4; D is undetermined. V shed 4 bases and J shed 5 bases, with 8 bases lying between them. The CDR3 extends over 12 amino acids. Looked up from germline, CDR1 is SQVTM and CDR2 is ANQGSEA. CDR3 residues: CSVGVGNEKLFF. The CDR3 DNA reads as TGCAGCGTTGGAGTGGGCAATGAAAAACTGTTTTTT.

The chain has TRBV11-2 and TRBJ1-6; D not resolved. In germline, CDR1 is SGHAT, CDR2 FQNNGV. The CDR3 length is 15 residues. Between the trimmed V and J ends, which lost 3 bases and 9 bases, there was a span of 15 bases. CDR3 region: CASSFSLFDGSPLHF. CDR3 nucleotides: TGTGCCAGCAGCTTCTCGCTATTTGACGGTTCACCCCTCCACTTT.

The chain uses TRBV28 and TRBJ2-1; 10 bases are shared with TRBD2. The germline CDR1 and CDR2 sequences are MDHEN and SYDVKM. The junction had 10 bases not matched to a gene; V was cut back by 7 bases and J by 4 bases. CDR3 length: 16 amino acids. The CDR3 DNA reads as TGTGCCAGCAACAGTCCGGGACTAGCGTCTTACAATGAGCAGTTCTTC. Residues: CASNSPGLASYNEQFF. The whole variable domain, filled in from reference TRBV28 and TRBJ2-1, reads DVKVTQSSRYLVKRTGEKVFLECVQDMDHENMFWYRQDPGLGLRLIYFSYDVKMKEKGDIPEGYSVSREKKERFSLILESASTNQTSMYLCASNSPGLASYNEQFFGPGTRLTVL.

V is TRBV7-2 and J is TRBJ1-1, with D unresolved. Trimming left V 4 bases short and J 5 bases short, with 11 bases between. CDR1 SGHTA and CDR2 FQGNSA come from the germline V gene. This CDR3 is built from 13 residues. The CDR3 here is CASSSVAGTEAFF. The CDR3 DNA reads TGTGCCAGCAGCTCCGTGGCGGGGACTGAAGCTTTCTTT.

The rearrangement joins TRBV11-3 to TRBJ2-1; a possible D gene is TRBD2 (5 bases). The ends were cut back, 0 bases at V and 4 bases at J, with 7 bases in the middle. Germline V gene lookup returns CDR1 SGHNT and CDR2 YENEEA. CDR3 size: 14 residues. Written as DNA, the CDR3 is TGTGCCAGCAGCTTAGACGGGGATTACAATGAGCAGTTCTTC. This translates into CASSLDGDYNEQFF.